This TCR beta chain appears in the sequencing data of a study of T cell responses to AZD1222 COVID-19 vaccine. Across the whole study: Investigators merged groups given second doses at roughly 4 or roughly 12 weeks. Whole-study findings and limits: Among the donors, most were white British and more were female, and clonal diversity was possibly underestimated.

About this clone itself: Its target is unknown.

Profiling relied on immunoSEQ multiplex PCR, and the TCRdb table lists in-frame clones only, not all of them. The data hold around 200,000 clones, with 90% to 95% observed a single time. The V and J ends lost 3 bases and 4 bases respectively, with 13 bases between them. Germline CDR1 is MNHEY and CDR2 is SMNVEV (reference sequence). The CDR3 has 15 amino acids. The sequence was collected from an adult in good health. The chain couples TRBV27 to TRBJ1-5, with a possible D match to TRBD1 (5 bases). Sequencing was performed on peripheral blood, taken on day 0 of AZD1222 vaccination. CDR3 nucleotide sequence: TGTGCCAGCAGTTTTGGGGGGGTTGGAAATCAGCCCCAGCATTTT. Protein product: CASSFGGVGNQPQHF.